The rows below give T cell receptor beta chains drawn from one sample of a study of T cell repertoires in cytomegalovirus infection. TCRdb processed the reads anew with MiXCR; each CDR3 protein has one entry. The table lists around 69,000 distinct CDR3 sequences, 25% to 30% of them singletons. No antigens are known for them. This sample comprised CD8+ T cells from cultured PBMCs, obtained from culture after CMV antigen stimulation. These receptors were collected from a human donor in good health (CMV status not recorded). Some clones in this sample may be carry-over from other donors' samples. CDR3s include the opening cysteine and the closing phenylalanine or tryptophan. Each record gives: clone size, D gene, CDR3 length, J gene, V gene, CDR3 DNA, CDR3 protein. D genes are given only for firm matches. The size of a clone is reported for some rows only, either as once, few or many, or as a class for expanded clones.

size: -; D: -; length: 16; J: TRBJ1-1; V: TRBV20-1; DNA: TGCAGTGCTAGAGATCCTTCTGAGGGGATGAACACTGAAGCTTTCTTT; CDR3: CSARDPSEGMNTEAFF
size: -; D: TRBD2; length: 16; J: TRBJ2-7; V: TRBV20-1; DNA: TGCAGTGCTCCGATCCTAGAGAGGCTAGCGGGCTACGAGCAGTACTTC; CDR3: CSAPILERLAGYEQYF
size: few; D: TRBD2; length: 16; J: TRBJ2-1; V: TRBV6-4; DNA: TGTGCCAGCAGTGACGGGCCAGCGGGGGGGTACAATGAGCAGTTCTTC; CDR3: CASSDGPAGGYNEQFF
size: many; D: TRBD2; length: 14; J: TRBJ2-3; V: TRBV6-2/TRBV6-3; DNA: TGTGCCAGCAAGGAACGGGGGGGCTCGGATACGCAGTATTTT; CDR3: CASKERGGSDTQYF
size: -; D: -; length: 15; J: TRBJ1-6; V: TRBV27; DNA: TGTGCCAGCAGTCCCATGGCCGGGGGTAATTCACCCCTCCACTTT; CDR3: CASSPMAGGNSPLHF
size: -; D: TRBD1; length: 16; J: TRBJ1-2; V: TRBV30; DNA: TGTGCCTGCCCGTTTAAGGACAGGGTATCGGACTATGGCTACACCTTC; CDR3: CACPFKDRVSDYGYTF
size: -; D: TRBD1; length: 13; J: TRBJ1-1; V: TRBV11-2; DNA: TGTGCCAGCACACGGACAGGGGCTAATGAAGCTTTCTTT; CDR3: CASTRTGANEAFF
size: -; D: TRBD1; length: 13; J: TRBJ1-2; V: TRBV30; DNA: TGTGCCTGGAGTACAGGGGGCAGGCGAGGCTACACCTTC; CDR3: CAWSTGGRRGYTF
size: few; D: -; length: 16; J: TRBJ1-2; V: TRBV28; DNA: TGTGCCAGCAGTTTAGCTCTTAGTGCCTCCCGGGGGGGCTACACCTTC; CDR3: CASSLALSASRGGYTF
size: few; D: TRBD2; length: 16; J: TRBJ2-3; V: TRBV5-4; DNA: TGTGCCAGCACCAAAAGGGGCGGGGGGGTAACAGATACGCAGTATTTT; CDR3: CASTKRGGGVTDTQYF
size: -; D: -; length: 11; J: TRBJ2-1; V: TRBV27; DNA: TGTGCCAGCAGTTTAGGGAGTGAGCAGTTCTTC; CDR3: CASSLGSEQFF
size: few; D: -; length: 15; J: TRBJ1-5; V: TRBV3-1; DNA: TGTGCCAGCAGCCAGGCACGGGACCTTGGGCAGCCCCAGCATTTT; CDR3: CASSQARDLGQPQHF
size: -; D: -; length: 16; J: TRBJ2-7; V: TRBV7-6; DNA: TGTGCCAGCAGCTTATCGTCAGGGGTTCGGTCCTACGAGCAGTACTTC; CDR3: CASSLSSGVRSYEQYF
size: -; D: TRBD2; length: 19; J: TRBJ2-1; V: TRBV11-3; DNA: TGTGCCAGCACCCCCCGGACTAGCGGGGGGGCCATTATGTACAATGAGCAGTTCTTC; CDR3: CASTPRTSGGAIMYNEQFF
size: few; D: -; length: 17; J: TRBJ2-5; V: TRBV7-9; DNA: TGTGCCAGCAGCCCACCCCTGGTGGGGGGGGGCGAAGAGACCCAGTACTTC; CDR3: CASSPPLVGGGEETQYF
size: many; D: TRBD2; length: 15; J: TRBJ2-7; V: TRBV7-3; DNA: TGTGCCAGCAGCTTAAGCGGTAGCGGGGGCCACGAGCAGTACTTC; CDR3: CASSLSGSGGHEQYF
size: -; D: -; length: 14; J: TRBJ1-1; V: TRBV20-1; DNA: TGCAGTGCTAGAGTCGAAGCTTTGAACACTGAAGCTTTCTTT; CDR3: CSARVEALNTEAFF
size: many; D: -; length: 14; J: TRBJ1-4; V: TRBV7-3; DNA: TGTGCCAGCAGCCTCGCGAGGAATAATGAAAAACTGTTTTTT; CDR3: CASSLARNNEKLFF
size: -; D: -; length: 13; J: TRBJ2-7; V: TRBV7-4; DNA: TGTGCCAGCAGCTTAGGGCAGGACTACGAGCAGTACTTC; CDR3: CASSLGQDYEQYF
size: -; D: -; length: 12; J: TRBJ2-7; V: TRBV30; DNA: TGTGCCTGGACCTATAGCGGTTCAGAGCAGTACTTC; CDR3: CAWTYSGSEQYF
size: few; D: -; length: 15; J: TRBJ2-3; V: TRBV12-3/TRBV12-4; DNA: TGTGCCAGCAGGACCCGGGACGGACGCACAGATACGCAGTATTTT; CDR3: CASRTRDGRTDTQYF
size: -; D: TRBD1; length: 15; J: TRBJ2-1; V: TRBV28; DNA: TGTGCCAGCAGTAGACAGGGCTACTCCTACAATGAGCAGTTCTTC; CDR3: CASSRQGYSYNEQFF
size: -; D: TRBD2; length: 16; J: TRBJ2-1; V: TRBV5-4; DNA: TGTGCCAGCAGCGATATGTCGGGACTAGCGGCGGATGAGCAGTTCTTC; CDR3: CASSDMSGLAADEQFF
size: -; D: TRBD2; length: 15; J: TRBJ2-7; V: TRBV11-2; DNA: TGTGCCAGCAGCTTTCGTAGCGGGAGCACCTACGAGCAGTACTTC; CDR3: CASSFRSGSTYEQYF
size: -; D: -; length: 17; J: TRBJ1-3; V: TRBV9; DNA: TGTGCCAGCAGCGTAGGTGAAGAGGGCTTCTCTGGAAACACCATATATTTT; CDR3: CASSVGEEGFSGNTIYF
size: -; D: -; length: 13; J: TRBJ1-1; V: TRBV25-1; DNA: TGTGCCAGCAGTGAGGAGAGTTTCACTGAAGCTTTCTTT; CDR3: CASSEESFTEAFF
size: -; D: TRBD2; length: 17; J: TRBJ2-3; V: TRBV4-3; DNA: TGCGCCAGCAGCCGGATTGGCGGGAGGGCCCTGCCAGATACGCAGTATTTT; CDR3: CASSRIGGRALPDTQYF
size: -; D: -; length: 13; J: TRBJ1-1; V: TRBV19; DNA: TGTGCCAGTAGTTATGGAGCGAACACTGAAGCTTTCTTT; CDR3: CASSYGANTEAFF
size: many; D: -; length: 13; J: TRBJ2-7; V: TRBV12-3/TRBV12-4; DNA: TGTGCCAGCAGTTTAGAGGGGCACTACGAGCAGTACTTC; CDR3: CASSLEGHYEQYF
size: many; D: TRBD1; length: 15; J: TRBJ2-7; V: TRBV7-9; DNA: TGTGCCAGCAGCCAGTCAGGGGGACGAGCCCACGAGCAGTACTTC; CDR3: CASSQSGGRAHEQYF
size: many; D: TRBD2; length: 15; J: TRBJ2-1; V: TRBV2; DNA: TGTGCCAGCAGTATAGCGGGAGGGCCATTCGGGGAGCAGTTCTTC; CDR3: CASSIAGGPFGEQFF
size: once; D: -; length: 13; J: TRBJ2-5; V: TRBV6-2/TRBV6-3; DNA: TGTGCCAGCAGTACCCAAACCCAAGAGACCCAGTACTTC; CDR3: CASSTQTQETQYF
size: many; D: TRBD1; length: 14; J: TRBJ2-3; V: TRBV7-8; DNA: TGTGCCACACGAACAGGGGGCAGCACAGATACGCAGTATTTT; CDR3: CATRTGGSTDTQYF
size: -; D: TRBD1; length: 18; J: TRBJ2-2; V: TRBV7-6; DNA: TGTGCCAGCAGGGGACAGGGTCCAGAGGTTAACAGGGCCTGGGAGCTGTTTTTT; CDR3: CASRGQGPEVNRAWELFF
size: many; D: -; length: 15; J: TRBJ1-3; V: TRBV7-8; DNA: TGTGCCAGCAGCGTGACTGCTTACTCTGGAAACACCATATATTTT; CDR3: CASSVTAYSGNTIYF